One sample yielded the 13 T cell receptor beta chains listed below, sequenced in a study of cytomegalovirus exposure and HLA in healthy donors. TCRdb's copy holds only in-frame clones and misses some; the assay was immunoSEQ multiplex PCR. Of some 79,000 clones listed, around 94% are singletons. The sequencing sample was made of PBMCs. These receptor sequences come from a woman aged 18-29 years in good health and CMV-seropositive.

The V call is TRBV29-1, the J call TRBJ2-7; TRBD2 aligns across 7 bases. This CDR3 is 16 amino acids long. V dropped 3 bases and J dropped 4; count of bases not matched to a gene: 15. Germline V lookup: CDR1 SQVTM, CDR2 ANQGSEA. CDR3 residues: CSVDGTNLRVRYEQYF. For the CDR3, the DNA is TGCAGCGTTGACGGGACTAACCTCCGGGTTAGGTACGAGCAGTACTTC.

The J gene is TRBJ1-1, the V gene TRBV2, with D possibly matching TRBD1 (5 bases). The CDR3 contains 15 residues. Deletions cut 3 bases from V and 4 bases from J, with 15 bases between. CDR1 is SNHLY, CDR2 FYNNEI, per germline. This CDR3 reads CASSESPGSATEAFF. The CDR3 nucleotides read TGTGCCAGCAGTGAGTCGCCAGGGTCGGCCACTGAAGCTTTCTTT.

The chain uses TRBV7-2 and TRBJ2-7; 14 bases fit TRBD2. The CDR3 consists of 18 residues. Trimming removed 0 bases from V and 5 bases from J; junction bases left unmatched: 9. From germline, CDR1 is SGHTA and CDR2 FQGNSA. Here the CDR3 reads CASSLAPPGLAGGHEQYF. CDR3 nucleotide sequence: TGTGCCAGCAGCTTAGCCCCACCCGGACTAGCGGGAGGCCACGAGCAGTACTTC.

The genes are TRBV5-4 and TRBJ1-2, with 11 bases matching TRBD1. Trimming at V came to 0 bases and at J to 6 bases, leaving 1 base not matched to a gene. Looked up from germline, CDR1 is SGHNT and CDR2 is YYREEE (reference sequence). The CDR3 has 14 amino acids. The CDR3 sequence: CASSLVGQGDGYTF. CDR3 sequence (DNA): TGTGCCAGCAGCTTGGTGGGACAGGGGGATGGCTACACCTTC.

The chain combines TRBV7-9 with TRBJ2-1, with TRBD2 matching over 7 bases. Unmatched junction bases numbered 11, after V lost 0 bases and J lost 9 bases. The CDR3 runs 16 residues. Germline V gene data show CDR1 as SEHNR and CDR2 as FQNEAQ (reference sequence). In nucleotides, the CDR3 is TGTGCCAGCAGCTTAGCTCCCCCCGCGGGAGTAAGTGAGCAGTTCTTC. This translates into CASSLAPPAGVSEQFF.

The chain combines TRBV27 with TRBJ1-6; perhaps TRBD1 as D (5 bases). This CDR3 is 16 amino acids long. Germline CDR1 MNHEY, CDR2 SMNVEV (reference sequence). Trimming removed 5 bases at V and 7 bases at J, with 18 bases between. DNA of the CDR3: TGTGCCAGCAGTACCTCGGTCGGGACTCCAAATTCACCCCTCCACTTT. This gives the protein CASSTSVGTPNSPLHF.

The rearrangement joins TRBV7-9 to TRBJ1-2, with D uncertain. The germline V and J ends were trimmed by 1 base and 4 bases, with 10 bases remaining between them. The CDR3 spans 14 residues. From germline, CDR1 is SEHNR and CDR2 FQNEAQ (reference sequence). DNA of the CDR3: TGTGCCAGCAGCTTAGTCTCAGATACCTATGGCTACACCTTC. As protein: CASSLVSDTYGYTF. The whole variable domain, filled in from reference TRBV7-9 and TRBJ1-2, reads DTGVSQNPRHKITKRGQNVTFRCDPISEHNRLYWYRQTLGQGPEFLTYFQNEAQLEKSRLLSDRFSAERPKGSFSTLEIQRTEQGDSAMYLCASSLVSDTYGYTFGSGTRLTVV.

Only one count was recorded for this clone. The chain links TRBV5-1 to TRBJ2-2, with 7 positions matching TRBD1. Trimming cost V 3 bases and J 0 bases; bases outside gene matches: 2. This CDR3 is built from 15 residues. Germline CDR1 and CDR2: SGHRS and YFSETQ. The DNA for the CDR3 is TGCGCCAGCAGCTCCGGACAGGCGAACACCGGGGAGCTGTTTTTT. Protein product: CASSSGQANTGELFF.

The chain is built from TRBV4-2 and TRBJ1-1; D ambiguous. The CDR3 length is 16 residues. Germline CDR1 reads LGHNA; CDR2 reads YNFKEQ. The V end lost 0 bases, the J end lost 0 bases, and 11 bases lay between the germline ends. CDR3 amino acids: CASSQDRGRVNTEAFF. In DNA, the CDR3 is TGTGCCAGCAGCCAAGATCGGGGTCGGGTGAACACTGAAGCTTTCTTT.

V usage is TRBV7-9 and J usage is TRBJ2-7; TRBD1 matches at 7 bases. The CDR3 covers 15 residues. The V segment lost 4 bases and the J segment 1 base; nucleotides outside the gene matches: 7. Germline lookup yields CDR1 SEHNR and CDR2 FQNEAQ (reference sequence). The CDR3 reads CASSWGGQESYEQYF. CDR3 in DNA: TGTGCCAGCAGCTGGGGTGGACAGGAATCCTACGAGCAGTACTTC.

The gene calls are TRBV5-8 and TRBJ1-6, with TRBD1 identical over 9 bases. This CDR3 is built from 16 residues. Germline CDR1 SGHTS, CDR2 YDEGEE. V was pared by 4 bases and J by 8 bases, with 10 bases of the junction left unmatched. The CDR3 sequence: CASSPWGRTGDSPLHF. CDR3 DNA: TGTGCCAGCAGCCCCTGGGGGCGGACAGGGGATTCACCCCTCCACTTT.

The rearrangement links TRBV19 to TRBJ2-3; D possibly corresponds to TRBD1 (6 bases). This CDR3 comprises 15 residues. Germline CDR1 is LNHDA and CDR2 is SQIVND (reference sequence). With 5 bases removed from V and 0 bases from J, the gap between germline ends came to 12 bases. CDR3 protein: CASSPEGGSTDTQYF. The CDR3 DNA sequence: TGTGCCAGTAGTCCCGAAGGGGGAAGCACAGATACGCAGTATTTT.

The chain couples TRBV6-1 to TRBJ1-5, with 9 bases lining up with TRBD1. Trimming at V came to 1 base and at J to 5 bases, leaving 3 bases not matched to a gene. The CDR3 is 15 residues long. The germline V gene has CDR1 MNHNS and CDR2 SASEGT. Here the CDR3 reads CASSEGGTGYQPQHF. The CDR3 nucleotides are TGTGCCAGCAGTGAAGGGGGGACAGGGTATCAGCCCCAGCATTTT.